One sample yielded the 16 T cell receptor beta chains listed below, sequenced in a study of T-cell reconstitution after alpha-beta-depleted transplantation in children (dated by TCRdb to 2015 to 2016). Library preparation used PCR. Sequencing was carried out with an Illumina HiSeq 2500. Molecular barcoding was employed in the preparation of TCR libraries, with unique molecular identifiers being used to normalize TCRbeta repertoire quantification. The public reads were quality trimmed at Q25 with fastp and then assembled into clones with MiXCR by TCRdb, keeping productive beta chains. When rows share a CDR3 protein, they turn into one entry using the most common DNA and genes. The sample table records 200,000 to 250,000 distinct CDR3 sequences; 9.5% to 15% of these occur just once. Over 2% of the sample comes from the top ten. Sequencing was performed on PBMCs from the stem cell graft donor, taken from the stem cell graft. The receptor source for this set is a human donor who donated a stem cell graft to a child with acute lymphoblastic leukemia.

There are many counts of this clonotype. The rearrangement joins TRBV14 to TRBJ1-3; D is uncertain. V shed 4 bases and J shed 0 bases, with 13 bases lying between them. The CDR3 is 16 amino acids. Germline CDR1 is SGHDN and CDR2 is FVKESK. CDR3 sequence reads: CASSPLGPSSGNTIYF. The DNA of the CDR3 is TGTGCCAGCAGCCCTCTCGGGCCTTCCTCTGGAAACACCATATATTTT.

The sample holds many counts of this clonotype. The chain uses TRBV4-3 and TRBJ2-3, with 10 nucleotides matching TRBD2. This CDR3 contains 14 residues. Germline CDR1 reads LGHNA; CDR2 reads YSLEER. The J segment lost 5 bases and the V segment lost 4 bases, leaving 3 bases of the junction unmatched. This CDR3 is CASSLRLAGDTQYF. The DNA of the CDR3 is TGCGCCAGCAGCCTTCGACTAGCGGGAGATACGCAGTATTTT.

This clonotype appeared many times. The chain is built from TRBV29-1 and TRBJ1-5; 8 nucleotides match TRBD1. V shed 8 bases and J 6 bases; nucleotides not matched to a gene: 12. CDR1 and CDR2 from the germline V gene are SQVTM and ANQGSEA. This CDR3 is built from 14 residues. CDR3 sequence reads: CSCSSGGAGQPQHF. Here the CDR3 DNA reads TGCAGCTGTAGCTCAGGGGGCGCGGGTCAGCCCCAGCATTTT.

This clonotype has ten or more counts. The genes are TRBV6-5 and TRBJ2-7, with D maybe TRBD1 (6 bases). CDR1 MNHEY and CDR2 SVGAGI come from the germline V gene. The CDR3 runs 16 residues. V was cut by 0 bases and J by 3 bases, with 15 bases left in between. This CDR3 is CASSYSEPVQGYEQYF. The CDR3 DNA follows: TGTGCCAGCAGTTACTCTGAACCGGTACAGGGCTACGAGCAGTACTTC.

This clonotype has ten or more counts. The rearrangement uses TRBV5-1 and TRBJ1-1; a weak D match, TRBD1 (5 bases). Germline V gene data show CDR1 as SGHRS and CDR2 as YFSETQ. Trimming removed 4 bases from V and 10 bases from J, with 14 bases in between. The CDR3 has 12 amino acids. As DNA, the CDR3 is TGCGCCAGCAGCCTTCGAAGGGGCCCAGCTTTCTTT. This encodes CASSLRRGPAFF.

This clonotype was detected ten times or more. V usage is TRBV12-3 or TRBV12-4 and J usage is TRBJ2-7; D possibly corresponds to TRBD2 (6 bases). V dropped 6 bases and J dropped 3 bases, with 12 bases sitting between them. The CDR3 spans 13 residues. The CDR3 protein is CASRPPRGYEQYF. CDR3 nucleotides: TGTGCCAGCAGACCTCCGCGGGGCTACGAGCAGTACTTC.

For this clonotype: Possible read error: a much larger clone is one base away. The chain combines TRBV5-1 with TRBJ2-2; 8 nucleotides agree with TRBD1. V lost 5 bases and J lost 1; bases outside the gene matches: 7. From germline, CDR1 is SGHRS and CDR2 YFSETQ. There are 16 residues in the CDR3. CDR3: CASSLQGDQNTGELFF. As DNA, the CDR3 is TGCGCCAGCAGTCTACAGGGGGACCAGAACACCGGGGAGCTGTTTTTT.

This clonotype was recorded many times. The genes are TRBV29-1 and TRBJ2-1, with D perhaps TRBD2 (5 bases). This CDR3 contains 13 residues. CDR1 and CDR2 (germline): SQVTM, ANQGSEA. Trimming cost V 5 bases and J 9 bases, with 17 bases left between them. This CDR3 is CSVRLPGSGEQFF. CDR3 in DNA: TGCAGCGTTCGATTACCTGGGAGCGGTGAGCAGTTCTTC.

The sample holds a few counts of this clonotype. The rearrangement joins TRBV12-3 or TRBV12-4 to TRBJ2-5; the match to TRBD2 covers 14 bases. V was clipped by 5 bases and J by 9 bases; unmatched bases: 2. This CDR3 is built from 13 residues. CDR3 in amino acids: CASSPGLAGAQYF. The CDR3 DNA sequence: TGTGCCAGCAGTCCGGGACTAGCGGGGGCCCAGTACTTC.

This clonotype showed up many times. The CDR3 nucleotides read TGCAGTGCTAGAGACACGACAGGGGGATTGGGCACTGAAGCTTTCTTT. Translated: CSARDTTGGLGTEAFF. The chain couples TRBV20-1 to TRBJ1-1; 9 nucleotides line up with TRBD1. This CDR3 has 16 residues. CDR1 DFQATT and CDR2 SNEGSKA come from the germline V gene (reference sequence). The J segment lost 4 bases and the V segment lost 0 bases, leaving 9 bases of the junction unmatched.

This clonotype was detected many times. The chain joins TRBV10-3 to TRBJ2-1, with 9 bases matching TRBD2. V trimming: 2 bases; J trimming: 3 bases; junction bases outside the gene matches: 11. The germline CDR1 and CDR2 sequences are ENHRY and SYGVKD. There are 18 residues in the CDR3. The CDR3 region has the DNA TGTGCCATCAGTGAGCCACGTAGCGGGAGTCTTCGCTACAATGAGCAGTTCTTC. Amino acids: CAISEPRSGSLRYNEQFF.

V is TRBV5-1 and J is TRBJ1-2, with D tentatively TRBD1 (5 bases). Per the germline V gene, CDR1 is SGHRS and CDR2 is YFSETQ. The CDR3 length is 18 residues. V dropped 1 base and J dropped 6 bases, with 25 bases sitting between them. CDR3: CASSLRDAGSGMVDGYTF. CDR3 bases: TGCGCCAGCAGCTTGCGGGACGCGGGGTCAGGGATGGTCGATGGCTACACCTTC.

The CDR3 bases are TGTGCCATCAGAAGACAGGGGATGGTCAATGAGCAGTTCTTC. This gives the protein CAIRRQGMVNEQFF. The chain employs TRBV10-3 and TRBJ2-1; 8 bases are shared with TRBD1. V was pared by 6 bases and J by 6 bases, with 7 bases of the junction left unmatched. The CDR3 contains 14 residues. The germline V gene has CDR1 ENHRY and CDR2 SYGVKD.

This clonotype was seen repeatedly, ten times or more. The chain links TRBV7-2 to TRBJ2-7; D is possibly TRBD1 (7 bases). The V and J ends lost 0 bases and 7 bases respectively, with 13 bases between them. This CDR3 region has 14 residues. In germline, CDR1 is SGHTA, CDR2 FQGNSA. CDR3 coding DNA: TGTGCCAGCAGCTTAGCCGCACCAGGGGGGGAGCAGTACTTC. This translates into CASSLAAPGGEQYF.

The table lists this clonotype with many counts. The chain has TRBV20-1 and TRBJ2-4, with TRBD2 identical over 7 bases. From germline, CDR1 is DFQATT and CDR2 SNEGSKA (reference sequence). The CDR3 has 16 amino acids. J was trimmed by 0 bases and V by 0 bases; bases with no gene match: 5. CDR3 DNA sequence: TGCAGTGCTAGAGATTGGTTAGCGGGAGCCAAAAACATTCAGTACTTC. This encodes CSARDWLAGAKNIQYF.

This sequence joins TRBV6-2 or TRBV6-3 and TRBJ2-3, with D perhaps assigned TRBD1 or TRBD2 (5 bases each). The ends were cut back, 8 bases at V and 4 bases at J, with 22 bases in the middle. There are 16 residues in the CDR3. Germline CDR1 MNHEY, CDR2 SVGEGT. The CDR3 protein is CASGLGTPRLPDTQYF. In DNA, the CDR3 is TGTGCCAGCGGACTCGGGACCCCTAGACTACCAGATACGCAGTATTTT.